The 7 T cell receptor beta chains given below trace back to one sample, sequenced in a study of T cells after yellow fever vaccination. TCRdb itself ran the 5' RACE reads through MiXCR, one entry per CDR3 protein. The sample lists 350,000 or so distinct CDR3 sequences, less than 9.5% occurring once. This material consisted of PBMCs, taken 35 to 50 days after the first yellow fever vaccination. The receptor source for this set is a young man who received the YFV17D yellow fever vaccine.

This clonotype has ten or more counts. The chain links TRBV4-3 to TRBJ1-1, with TRBD1 identical over 7 bases. The CDR3 totals 19 residues. In germline, CDR1 is LGHNA, CDR2 YSLEER. The junction had 13 bases not matched to a gene; V was cut back by 0 bases and J by 0 bases. CDR3 in DNA: TGCGCCAGCAGCCAAGAATGGATCAGGGGGAGGATAATGAACACTGAAGCTTTCTTT. It translates to CASSQEWIRGRIMNTEAFF.

This clonotype was detected only a few times. CDR3 in DNA: TGTGCCAGCTCACGAATAGGAACAGTGAACACCGGGGAGCTGTTTTTT. It codes for CASSRIGTVNTGELFF. The chain is built from TRBV18 and TRBJ2-2; unclear D gene. Trimming stripped 4 bases from V and 1 base from J, with 13 bases between. The CDR3 runs 16 residues. Germline V gene data show CDR1 as KGHSH and CDR2 as LQKENI.

This clonotype was counted between two and nine times. V is TRBV11-2 and J is TRBJ2-7; 12 bases align to TRBD2. Germline CDR1 and CDR2: SGHAT and FQNNGV. The V segment lost 5 bases and the J segment 3 bases; nucleotides outside the gene matches: 5. The CDR3 runs 15 residues. The CDR3 spells CASSDWTSGDYEQYV. In nucleotides, the CDR3 is TGTGCCAGCAGCGATTGGACTAGCGGGGACTACGAGCAGTACGTC.

The chain is built from TRBV7-2 and TRBJ1-2; TRBD1 agrees at 9 bases. After removal of 1 base from V and 6 bases from J, the junction contained 9 bases not matched to a gene. The CDR3 covers 16 residues. Per the germline V gene, CDR1 is SGHTA and CDR2 is FQGNSA. In DNA form, the CDR3 reads TGTGCCAGCAGCTTAGGGTCCGGGACAGGGAGCCATGGCTACACCTTC. It specifies CASSLGSGTGSHGYTF. Filled out from reference TRBV7-2 and TRBJ1-2, the complete variable domain reads GAGVSQSPSNKVTEKGKDVELRCDPISGHTALYWYRQSLGQGLEFLIYFQGNSAPDKSGLPSDRFSAERTGGSVSTLTIQRTQQEDSAVYLCASSLGSGTGSHGYTFGSGTRLTVV.

The chain couples TRBV12-3 or TRBV12-4 to TRBJ2-7; perhaps TRBD1 as D (5 bases). Between the trimmed V and J ends, which lost 4 bases and 2 bases, there was a span of 15 bases. This CDR3 has 15 amino acids. The CDR3 sequence: CASSSHQTATYEQYF. CDR3 coding DNA: TGTGCCAGCAGTTCCCACCAGACAGCGACCTACGAGCAGTACTTC.

This clonotype has a count of ten or more. The chain uses TRBV12-3 or TRBV12-4 and TRBJ2-1; D not certain. The CDR3 loop spans 15 amino acids. Trimming removed 2 bases at V and 6 bases at J, with 14 bases between. The CDR3 coding sequence is TGTGCCAGCAGTTTATTCCACAGAAGGTCCAATGAGCAGTTCTTC. It is translated as CASSLFHRRSNEQFF.

In this sample, this clonotype turned up a few times. The chain combines TRBV5-1 with TRBJ2-2, with 10 bases identical to TRBD1. Trimming removed 7 bases from V and 6 bases from J; junction bases left unmatched: 12. This CDR3 has 16 residues. The germline CDR1 and CDR2 sequences are SGHRS and YFSETQ. The CDR3 region is CASDTGTGAIAGELFF. Written as DNA, the CDR3 is TGCGCCAGCGACACCGGGACAGGGGCAATTGCCGGGGAGCTGTTTTTT.